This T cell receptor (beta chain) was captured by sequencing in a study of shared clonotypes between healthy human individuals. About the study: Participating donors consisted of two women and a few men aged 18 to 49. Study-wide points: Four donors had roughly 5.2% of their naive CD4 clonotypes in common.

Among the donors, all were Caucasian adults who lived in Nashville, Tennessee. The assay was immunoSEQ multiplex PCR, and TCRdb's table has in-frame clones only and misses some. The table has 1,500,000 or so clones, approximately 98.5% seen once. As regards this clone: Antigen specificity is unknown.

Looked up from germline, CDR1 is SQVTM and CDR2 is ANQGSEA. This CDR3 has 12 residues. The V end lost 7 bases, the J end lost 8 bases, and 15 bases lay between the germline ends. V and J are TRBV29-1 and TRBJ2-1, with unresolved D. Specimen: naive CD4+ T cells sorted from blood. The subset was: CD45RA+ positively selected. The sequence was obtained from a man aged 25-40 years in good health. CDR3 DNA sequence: TGCAGCGCGGATCCTGGGTTTCATGAGCAGTTCTTC. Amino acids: CSADPGFHEQFF.